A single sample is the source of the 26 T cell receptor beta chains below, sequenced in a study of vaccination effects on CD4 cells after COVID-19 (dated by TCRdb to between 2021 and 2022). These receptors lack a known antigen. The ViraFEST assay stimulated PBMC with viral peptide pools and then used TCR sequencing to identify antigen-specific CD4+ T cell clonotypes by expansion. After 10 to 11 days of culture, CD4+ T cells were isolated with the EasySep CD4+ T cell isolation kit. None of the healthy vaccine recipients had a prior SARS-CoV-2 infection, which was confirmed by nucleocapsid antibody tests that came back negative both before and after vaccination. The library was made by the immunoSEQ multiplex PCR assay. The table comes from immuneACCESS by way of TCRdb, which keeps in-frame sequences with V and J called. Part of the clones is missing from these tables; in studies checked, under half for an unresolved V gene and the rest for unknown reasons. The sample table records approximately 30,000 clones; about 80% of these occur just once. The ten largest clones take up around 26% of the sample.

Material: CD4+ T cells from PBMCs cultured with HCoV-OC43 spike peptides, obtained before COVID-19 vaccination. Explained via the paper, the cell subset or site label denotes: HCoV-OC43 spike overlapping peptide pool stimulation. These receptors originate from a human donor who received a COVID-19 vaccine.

The CDR3 DNA reads TGTGCCACCAATCCGAATCCGGGACAGGGTGGCACTGAAGCTTTCTTT. It codes for CATNPNPGQGGTEAFF. V usage is TRBV10-3 and J usage is TRBJ1-1; 9 nucleotides align to TRBD1. Germline V gene data show CDR1 as ENHRY and CDR2 as SYGVKD. Trimming removed 10 bases from V and 4 bases from J; junction bases left unmatched: 16. This CDR3 comprises 16 residues.

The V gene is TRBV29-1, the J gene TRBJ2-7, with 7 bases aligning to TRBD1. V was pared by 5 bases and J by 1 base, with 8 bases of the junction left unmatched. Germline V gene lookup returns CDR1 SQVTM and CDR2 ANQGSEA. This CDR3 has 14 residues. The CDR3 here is CSVQQGRGSYEQYF. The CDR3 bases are TGCAGCGTTCAACAGGGGAGAGGGTCCTACGAGCAGTACTTC.

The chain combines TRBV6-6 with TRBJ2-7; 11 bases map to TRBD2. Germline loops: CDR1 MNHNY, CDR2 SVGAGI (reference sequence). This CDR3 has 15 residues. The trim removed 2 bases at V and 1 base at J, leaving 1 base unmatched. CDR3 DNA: TGTGCCAGCAGTTACCTAGCGGGAGGATCCTACGAGCAGTACTTC. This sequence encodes CASSYLAGGSYEQYF.

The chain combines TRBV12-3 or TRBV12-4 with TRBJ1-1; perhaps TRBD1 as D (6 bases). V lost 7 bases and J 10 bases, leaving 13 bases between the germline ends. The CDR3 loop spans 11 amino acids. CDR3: CASTLQGPAFF. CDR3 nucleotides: TGTGCCAGCACCCTACAGGGACCAGCTTTCTTT.

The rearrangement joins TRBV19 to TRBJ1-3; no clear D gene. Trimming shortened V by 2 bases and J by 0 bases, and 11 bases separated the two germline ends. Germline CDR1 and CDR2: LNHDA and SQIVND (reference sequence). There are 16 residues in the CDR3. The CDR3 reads CASSITATSSGNTIYF. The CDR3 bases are TGTGCCAGTAGTATAACAGCTACAAGCTCTGGAAACACCATATATTTT.

CDR3 in amino acids: CASSLGGGGAGNEQFF. In DNA, the CDR3 is TGCGCCAGCAGCCTCGGGGGAGGGGGCGCGGGGAATGAGCAGTTCTTC. The chain uses TRBV4-3 and TRBJ2-1; TRBD1 or TRBD2 may be the D gene (7 bases each). Germline V CDR1 and CDR2: LGHNA, YSLEER. The CDR3 sequence is 16 residues long. Trimming left V 4 bases short and J 7 bases short, with 20 bases between.

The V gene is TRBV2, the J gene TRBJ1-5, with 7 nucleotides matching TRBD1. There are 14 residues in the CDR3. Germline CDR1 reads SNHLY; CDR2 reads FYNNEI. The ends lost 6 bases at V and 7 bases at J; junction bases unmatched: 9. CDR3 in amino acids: CASSLGQVTQPQHF. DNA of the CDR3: TGTGCCAGCAGCCTCGGACAGGTGACGCAGCCCCAGCATTTT.

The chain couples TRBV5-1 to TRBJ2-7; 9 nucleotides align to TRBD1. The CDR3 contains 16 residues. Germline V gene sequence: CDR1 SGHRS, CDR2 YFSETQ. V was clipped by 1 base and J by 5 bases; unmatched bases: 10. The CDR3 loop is CASSLRAGTGNHEQYF. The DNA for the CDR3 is TGCGCCAGCAGCTTGCGCGCGGGGACAGGGAACCACGAGCAGTACTTC.

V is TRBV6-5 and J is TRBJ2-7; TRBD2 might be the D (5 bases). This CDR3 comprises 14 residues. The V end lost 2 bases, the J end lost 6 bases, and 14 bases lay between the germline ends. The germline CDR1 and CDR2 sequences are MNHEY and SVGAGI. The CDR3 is CASSYSLVAGEQYF. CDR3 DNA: TGTGCCAGCAGTTACAGTCTCGTGGCGGGCGAGCAGTACTTC.

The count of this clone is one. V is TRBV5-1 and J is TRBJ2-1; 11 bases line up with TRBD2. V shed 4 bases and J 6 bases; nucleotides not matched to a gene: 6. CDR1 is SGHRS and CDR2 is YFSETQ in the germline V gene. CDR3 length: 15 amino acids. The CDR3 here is CASSVTSGRINEQFF. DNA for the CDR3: TGCGCCAGCAGCGTAACTAGCGGGAGAATCAATGAGCAGTTCTTC.

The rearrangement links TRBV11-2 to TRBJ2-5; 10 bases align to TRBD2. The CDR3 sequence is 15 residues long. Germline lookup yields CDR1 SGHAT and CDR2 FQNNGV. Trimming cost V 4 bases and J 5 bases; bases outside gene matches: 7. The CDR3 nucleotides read TGTGCCAGCAGCTCCGCTAGCGGGAGTAGTGAGACCCAGTACTTC. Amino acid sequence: CASSSASGSSETQYF.

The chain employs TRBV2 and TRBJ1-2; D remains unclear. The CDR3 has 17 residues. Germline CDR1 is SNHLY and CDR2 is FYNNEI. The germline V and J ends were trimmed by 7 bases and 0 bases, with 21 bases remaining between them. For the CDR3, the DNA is TGTGCCAGCATGAAAGACTCCCACCCGGACTCTAACTATGGCTACACCTTC. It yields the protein CASMKDSHPDSNYGYTF.

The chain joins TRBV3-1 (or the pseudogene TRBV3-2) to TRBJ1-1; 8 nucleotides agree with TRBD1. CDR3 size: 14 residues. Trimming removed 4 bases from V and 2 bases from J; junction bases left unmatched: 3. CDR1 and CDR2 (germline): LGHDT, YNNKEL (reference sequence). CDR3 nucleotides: TGTGCCAGCAGCCTCACAGGGGGAAACACTGAAGCTTTCTTT. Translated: CASSLTGGNTEAFF.

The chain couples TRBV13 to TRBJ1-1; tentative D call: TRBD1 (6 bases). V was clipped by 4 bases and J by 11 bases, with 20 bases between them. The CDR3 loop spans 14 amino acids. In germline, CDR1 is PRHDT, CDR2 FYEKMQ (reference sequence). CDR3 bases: TGTGCCAGCAGCTCCACCCAACAGGGCGGGCGGGCTTTCTTT. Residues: CASSSTQQGGRAFF.

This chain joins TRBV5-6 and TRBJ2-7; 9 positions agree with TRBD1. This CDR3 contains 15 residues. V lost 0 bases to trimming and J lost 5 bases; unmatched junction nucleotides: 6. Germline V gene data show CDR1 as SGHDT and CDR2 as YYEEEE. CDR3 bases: TGTGCCAGCAGCTTGGGCCCGGGACAGGGCAACGAGCAGTACTTC. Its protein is CASSLGPGQGNEQYF.

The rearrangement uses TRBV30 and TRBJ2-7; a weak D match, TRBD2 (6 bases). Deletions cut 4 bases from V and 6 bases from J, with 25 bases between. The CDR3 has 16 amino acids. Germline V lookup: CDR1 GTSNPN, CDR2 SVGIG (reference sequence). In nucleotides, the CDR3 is TGTGCCTGGAAGGAGGGAGGCCGGGGCCGAACGGGCGAGCAGTACTTC. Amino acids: CAWKEGGRGRTGEQYF.

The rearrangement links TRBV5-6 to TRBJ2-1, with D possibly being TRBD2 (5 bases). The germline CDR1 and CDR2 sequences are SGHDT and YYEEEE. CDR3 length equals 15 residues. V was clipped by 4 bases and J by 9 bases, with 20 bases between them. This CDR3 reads CASSLSLGSGVEQFF. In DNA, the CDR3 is TGTGCCAGCAGCCTCAGTCTGGGGAGTGGCGTTGAGCAGTTCTTC. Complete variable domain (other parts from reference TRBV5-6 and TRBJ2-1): DAGVTQSPTHLIKTRGQQVTLRCSPKSGHDTVSWYQQALGQGPQFIFQYYEEEERQRGNFPDRFSGHQFPNYSSELNVNALLLGDSALYLCASSLSLGSGVEQFFGPGTRLTVL.

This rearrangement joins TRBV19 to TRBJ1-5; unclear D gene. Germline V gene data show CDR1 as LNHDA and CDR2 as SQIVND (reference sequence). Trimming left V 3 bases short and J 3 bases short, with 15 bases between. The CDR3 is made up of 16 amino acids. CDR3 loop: CASSIAPVLINQPQHF. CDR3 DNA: TGTGCCAGTAGTATCGCTCCCGTGCTAATCAATCAGCCCCAGCATTTT.

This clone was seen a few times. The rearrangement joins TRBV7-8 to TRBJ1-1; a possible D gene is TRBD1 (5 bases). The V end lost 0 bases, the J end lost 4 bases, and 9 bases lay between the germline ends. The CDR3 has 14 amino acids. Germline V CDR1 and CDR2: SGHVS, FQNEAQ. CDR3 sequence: CASSLAPGGTEAFF. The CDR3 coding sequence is TGTGCCAGCAGCTTAGCACCGGGGGGCACTGAAGCTTTCTTT.

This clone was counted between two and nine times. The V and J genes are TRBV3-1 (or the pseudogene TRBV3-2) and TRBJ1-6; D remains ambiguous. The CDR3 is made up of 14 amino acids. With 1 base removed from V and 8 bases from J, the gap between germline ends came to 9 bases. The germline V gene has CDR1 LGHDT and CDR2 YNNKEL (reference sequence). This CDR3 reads CASSQVGEDSPLHF. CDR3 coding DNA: TGTGCCAGCAGCCAAGTCGGGGAGGATTCACCCCTCCACTTT.

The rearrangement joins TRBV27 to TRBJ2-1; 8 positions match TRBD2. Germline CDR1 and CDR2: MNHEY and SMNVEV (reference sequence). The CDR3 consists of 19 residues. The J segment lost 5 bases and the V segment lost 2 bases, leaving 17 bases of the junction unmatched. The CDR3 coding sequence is TGTGCCAGCAGTTTACGCACCCAACCACTAGCGGCGTTAGACAATGAGCAGTTCTTC. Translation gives CASSLRTQPLAALDNEQFF.

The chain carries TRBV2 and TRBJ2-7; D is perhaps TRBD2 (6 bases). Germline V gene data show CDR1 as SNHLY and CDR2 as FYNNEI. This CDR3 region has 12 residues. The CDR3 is CATGGDSYEQYF. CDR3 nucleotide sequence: TGTGCAACTGGCGGGGACTCCTACGAGCAGTACTTC.

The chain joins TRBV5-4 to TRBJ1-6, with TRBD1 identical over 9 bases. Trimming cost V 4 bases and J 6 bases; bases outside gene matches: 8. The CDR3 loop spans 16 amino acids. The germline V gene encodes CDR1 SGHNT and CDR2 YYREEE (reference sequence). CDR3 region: CASSKNGQGTNSPLHF. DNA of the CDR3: TGTGCCAGCAGCAAAAACGGACAGGGGACTAATTCACCCCTCCACTTT.

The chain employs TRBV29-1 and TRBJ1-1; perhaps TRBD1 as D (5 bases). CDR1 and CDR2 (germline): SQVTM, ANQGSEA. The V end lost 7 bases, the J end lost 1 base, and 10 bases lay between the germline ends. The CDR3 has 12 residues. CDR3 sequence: CSGGEGNTEAFF. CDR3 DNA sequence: TGCAGCGGGGGGGAGGGGAACACTGAAGCTTTCTTT. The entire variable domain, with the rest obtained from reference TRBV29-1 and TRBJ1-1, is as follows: SAVISQKPSRDICQRGTSLTIQCQVDSQVTMMFWYRQQPGQSLTLIATANQGSEATYESGFVIDKFPISRPNLTFSTLTVSNMSPEDSSIYLCSGGEGNTEAFFGQGTRLTVV.

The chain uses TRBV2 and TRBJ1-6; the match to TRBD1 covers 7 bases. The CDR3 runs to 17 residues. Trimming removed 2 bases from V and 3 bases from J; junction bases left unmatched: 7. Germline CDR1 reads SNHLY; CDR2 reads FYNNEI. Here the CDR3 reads CASSETGASIYNSPLHF. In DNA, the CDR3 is TGTGCCAGCAGTGAAACAGGGGCCTCGATCTATAATTCACCCCTCCACTTT.

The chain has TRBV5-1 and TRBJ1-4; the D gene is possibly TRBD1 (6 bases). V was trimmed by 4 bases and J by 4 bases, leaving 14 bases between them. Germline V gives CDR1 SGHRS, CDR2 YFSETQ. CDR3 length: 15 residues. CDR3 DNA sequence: TGCGCCAGCAGCCCGTTGACAGGAGTTAATGAAAAACTGTTTTTT. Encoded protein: CASSPLTGVNEKLFF. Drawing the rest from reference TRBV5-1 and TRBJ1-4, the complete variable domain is KAGVTQTPRYLIKTRGQQVTLSCSPISGHRSVSWYQQTPGQGLQFLFEYFSETQRNKGNFPGRFSGRQFSNSRSEMNVSTLELGDSALYLCASSPLTGVNEKLFFGSGTQLSVL.